The 30 T cell receptor beta chains below all came from one sample that was sequenced in a study of blood T cells in healthy people across ages. The second PCR ran about 6 to 11 cycles with a sample-barcoded 5' primer and J-beta primers. In TCRdb, the 5' RACE reads were re-called with MiXCR into one record per CDR3 protein. Here the sample spans about 640,000 distinct CDR3 sequences, about 43% being singletons. Sequencing input: blood. The receptors stem from an elderly man in good health.

The genes are TRBV6-6 and TRBJ1-5, with D unresolved. CDR3 length equals 17 residues. Looked up from germline, CDR1 is MNHNY and CDR2 is SVGAGI (reference sequence). V was cut by 4 bases and J by 4 bases, with 20 bases left in between. For the CDR3, the DNA is TGTGCCAGCAGTTGGCGCCCGGGCCCGGCTAATAATCAGCCCCAGCATTTT. Translating gives CASSWRPGPANNQPQHF.

This clonotype was seen a handful of times. The chain combines TRBV6-2 or TRBV6-3 with TRBJ1-1; D gene ambiguous. Germline V CDR1 and CDR2: MNHEY, SVGEGT. V was trimmed by 5 bases and J by 4 bases, leaving 14 bases between them. The CDR3 runs 14 residues. CDR3 sequence (DNA): TGTGCCAGCAGTGACGCGGGATCCGTCACTGAAGCTTTCTTT. Residues: CASSDAGSVTEAFF.

The chain has TRBV27 and TRBJ2-7; 11 bases are shared with TRBD2. Trimming at V came to 4 bases and at J to 8 bases, leaving 13 bases not matched to a gene. CDR1 is MNHEY, CDR2 SMNVEV, per germline (reference sequence). The length of the CDR3 is 16 residues. CDR3 sequence (DNA): TGTGCCAGCAGTTCTTTCCATAGCGGGGGGGAGGTTAAGCAGTACTTC. This translates into CASSSFHSGGEVKQYF.

The chain combines TRBV29-1 with TRBJ2-6, with a possible D match to TRBD1 (5 bases). The CDR3 is made up of 13 amino acids. Germline CDR1 is SQVTM and CDR2 is ANQGSEA. The chain's CDR3 is CSGASLWANVLTF. Written as DNA, the CDR3 is TGCAGTGGGGCGTCTCTCTGGGCCAACGTCCTGACTTTC.

This chain uses TRBV7-3 with TRBJ2-1, with D hard to call. The V end was cut by 5 bases, the J end by 10 bases, with 12 bases between. This CDR3 region has 12 residues. The germline CDR1 and CDR2 sequences are SGHTA and FQGTGA. The CDR3 bases are TGTGCCAGCAGCGCACGAGTGGGAGAGCAGTTCTTC. Protein product: CASSARVGEQFF.

The gene calls are TRBV4-1 and TRBJ1-1; D is perhaps TRBD1 (6 bases). Germline V lookup: CDR1 MGHRA, CDR2 YSYEKL. This CDR3 has 15 amino acids. V was cut by 3 bases and J by 5 bases, with 16 bases left in between. CDR3 nucleotides: TGCGCCAGCAGCCATCCTGGGGGCGGAAATACTGAAGCTTTCTTT. It translates to CASSHPGGGNTEAFF.

The chain combines TRBV14 with TRBJ2-3; 8 positions match TRBD1. Germline-derived CDR1 and CDR2 are SGHDN and FVKESK. This CDR3 has 15 residues. Trimming at V came to 1 base and at J to 13 bases, leaving 13 bases not matched to a gene. CDR3 nucleotides: TGTGCCAGCAGCCAAGTACAGGGGGTCCCCCATCCTAAGTATTTT. It codes for CASSQVQGVPHPKYF.

DNA of the CDR3: TGTGCCAGCAGCTCAACCTCGTTAGAGACCCAGTACTTC. Encoded protein: CASSSTSLETQYF. V gene TRBV7-2 combines with J gene TRBJ2-5; D gene ambiguous. This CDR3 contains 13 residues. V shed 4 bases and J shed 4 bases, with 10 bases lying between them. CDR1 is SGHTA and CDR2 is FQGNSA in the germline V gene.

This rearrangement joins TRBV6-6 to TRBJ2-2; D ambiguous. This CDR3 is 13 amino acids long. V was cut by 6 bases and J by 7 bases, with 12 bases left in between. The V gene's germline CDR1 is MNHNY and CDR2 SVGAGI (reference sequence). CDR3 DNA: TGTGCCAGCAGATTTGGTACTGGCGGGGAGCTGTTTTTT. It encodes CASRFGTGGELFF.

This clonotype has ten or more counts. One base away lies a much larger clone, so this may be a sequencing read error. The chain recombines TRBV7-2 with TRBJ2-1, with TRBD1 identical over 7 bases. Germline lookup yields CDR1 SGHTA and CDR2 FQGNSA. The V and J ends lost 5 bases and 4 bases, in that order; junction bases with no gene match: 11. This CDR3 spans 16 amino acids. The CDR3 loop reads CASSVGQWSLYNEQFF. The CDR3 coding sequence is TGTGCCAGCAGCGTGGGACAGTGGTCACTTTACAATGAGCAGTTCTTC.

The rearrangement joins TRBV20-1 to TRBJ2-5; perhaps TRBD2 as D (5 bases). CDR1 is DFQATT, CDR2 SNEGSKA, per germline (reference sequence). CDR3 length: 13 amino acids. Trimming shortened V by 3 bases and J by 5 bases, and 13 bases separated the two germline ends. The DNA for the CDR3 is TGCAGTGCTAGGGACTGGGCGGAGGAGACCCAGTACTTC. Translating gives CSARDWAEETQYF.

This clonotype was detected a few times. The chain couples TRBV4-3 to TRBJ1-5; D not resolved. V shed 0 bases and J shed 5 bases, with 14 bases lying between them. The germline CDR1 and CDR2 sequences are LGHNA and YSLEER. The CDR3 loop spans 16 amino acids. The CDR3 bases are TGCGCCAGCAGCCAAGATCCCGGGTTAGGCGATCAGCCCCAGCATTTT. Protein product: CASSQDPGLGDQPQHF.

Details on this clonotype: A read error may explain this, as a much larger clone is one base away. V gene TRBV28 combines with J gene TRBJ2-3; D remains unclear. This CDR3 has 13 residues. Germline CDR1 MDHEN, CDR2 SYDVKM. The CDR3 region is CASSPVGSDMQYF. The CDR3 coding sequence is TGTGCCAGCAGTCCGGTAGGGTCAGATATGCAGTATTTT.

The rearrangement uses TRBV6-1 and TRBJ2-7, with D perhaps matching TRBD1 (6 bases). Germline CDR1 reads MNHNS; CDR2 reads SASEGT. The CDR3 totals 13 residues. Trimming removed 11 bases at V and 0 bases at J, with 14 bases between. The DNA of the CDR3 is TGTGCCGGCGGTAGACAGGTCTCCTACGAGCAGTACTTC. Its protein is CAGGRQVSYEQYF.

This clonotype was counted a few times. The rearrangement uses TRBV6-2 or TRBV6-3 and TRBJ1-5, with D perhaps TRBD1 (5 bases). CDR3 size: 16 residues. Germline V gene data show CDR1 as MNHEY and CDR2 as SVGEGT. V was pared by 2 bases and J by 11 bases, with 22 bases between. The DNA for the CDR3 is TGTGCCAGCAGTTACGCGGGACGCCTAACCGGGAGGACCCAGCATTTT. Its translation: CASSYAGRLTGRTQHF.

Concerning this clonotype itself: This may come from a read error, since a much larger clone is one base off. The chain links TRBV7-8 to TRBJ2-7; D is unclear. The CDR3 runs 13 residues. The ends were cut back, 1 base at V and 5 bases at J, with 9 bases in the middle. Germline V CDR1 and CDR2: SGHVS, FQNEAQ. CDR3 coding DNA: TGTGCCAGCAGCTTAGTCACAGCGCACGAGCAGTACTTC. This codes for CASSLVTAHEQYF. Full variable domain (missing parts from reference TRBV7-8 and TRBJ2-7): GAGVSQSPRYKVAKRGQDVALRCDPISGHVSLFWYQQALGQGPEFLTYFQNEAQLDKSGLPSDRFFAERPEGSVSTLKIQRTQQEDSAVYLCASSLVTAHEQYFGPGTRLTVT.

In its sample, this clonotype was seen many times. The genes are TRBV29-1 and TRBJ1-5; TRBD1 matches at 8 bases. CDR1 is SQVTM, CDR2 ANQGSEA, per germline. This CDR3 region has 13 residues. The J segment lost 5 bases and the V segment lost 4 bases, leaving 4 bases of the junction unmatched. The CDR3 DNA reads TGCAGCGTTGCTGGACAGGGAGATCAGCCCCAGCATTTT. It yields the protein CSVAGQGDQPQHF.

V is TRBV2 and J is TRBJ2-3; TRBD2 is a possible D gene (6 bases). Trimming pared 6 bases from V and 1 base from J, leaving 11 bases between. This CDR3 is 14 amino acids long. Germline CDR1 SNHLY, CDR2 FYNNEI. The CDR3 DNA reads as TGTGCCAGCAGGGGGGGTGGACGCACAGATACGCAGTATTTT. This encodes CASRGGGRTDTQYF.

The sample holds many counts of this clonotype. The chain has TRBV29-1 and TRBJ2-1; D gene ambiguous. The CDR3 runs 13 residues. Germline CDR1 and CDR2: SQVTM and ANQGSEA. Trimming took 4 bases from V and 12 from J, leaving 19 bases between them. For the CDR3, the DNA is TGCAGCGTTGTTTCCAGCAACGTCTACCTGCAGTTCTTC. This gives the protein CSVVSSNVYLQFF.

This clonotype showed up just a few times. The V call is TRBV6-2 or TRBV6-3, the J call TRBJ2-2; 7 bases match TRBD2. Germline loops: CDR1 MNHEY, CDR2 SVGEGT. The CDR3 consists of 17 residues. The junction had 6 bases not matched to a gene; V was cut back by 2 bases and J by 0 bases. In nucleotides, the CDR3 is TGTGCCAGCAGTTACGAGGCGGGAGTCACGAACACCGGGGAGCTGTTTTTT. Its protein product is CASSYEAGVTNTGELFF.

The chain couples TRBV21-1 to TRBJ2-7; TRBD1 was called by the table and not checked on the DNA. TRBV21-1 is described as a pseudogene. This CDR3 spans 13 amino acids. The CDR3 loop reads CASSKGKGMVQYF. As DNA, the CDR3 is TGTGCCAGCAGCAAAGGAAAGGGGATGGTGCAGTACTTC.

The J gene is TRBJ1-4, the V gene TRBV7-9, with unresolved D. The germline V gene has CDR1 SEHNR and CDR2 FQNEAQ (reference sequence). The CDR3 has 14 amino acids. Trimming removed 0 bases at V and 7 bases at J, with 9 bases between. The CDR3 region is CASSLAVGGEKLFF. Written as DNA, the CDR3 is TGTGCCAGCAGCTTAGCGGTAGGCGGTGAAAAACTGTTTTTT.

The rearrangement uses TRBV6-1 and TRBJ2-5; D is unresolved. V lost 1 base to trimming and J lost 9 bases, with 12 bases between them. The CDR3 extends over 13 amino acids. Germline values: CDR1 MNHNS, CDR2 SASEGT. The CDR3 loop reads CASSEGYRVAQYF. The CDR3 DNA follows: TGTGCCAGCAGTGAAGGGTACCGTGTGGCCCAGTACTTC.

This clonotype showed up just a few times. This may be a read error: a much more frequent sequence differs by one nucleotide. This chain links TRBV28 with TRBJ2-7; D is uncertain. The CDR3 covers 13 residues. Germline V gives CDR1 MDHEN, CDR2 SYDVKM. With 4 bases removed from V and 5 bases from J, the gap between germline ends came to 12 bases. CDR3: CASSWVVRNEQYF. CDR3 coding DNA: TGTGCCAGCAGTTGGGTGGTTAGGAACGAGCAGTACTTC. Drawing the rest from reference TRBV28 and TRBJ2-7, the complete variable domain is DVKVTQSSRYLVKRTGEKVFLECVQDMDHENMFWYRQDPGLGLRLIYFSYDVKMKEKGDIPEGYSVSREKKERFSLILESASTNQTSMYLCASSWVVRNEQYFGPGTRLTVT.

The rearrangement uses TRBV4-2 and TRBJ2-7; 10 bases match TRBD2. There are 15 residues in the CDR3. The V gene end was trimmed by 0 bases and the J gene end by 5 bases; junction bases not matched to a gene: 4. The germline V gene encodes CDR1 LGHNA and CDR2 YNFKEQ. The CDR3 region is CASSQEASGGHEQYF. DNA of the CDR3: TGTGCCAGCAGCCAAGAAGCTAGCGGGGGACACGAGCAGTACTTC.

This sequence joins TRBV5-1 and TRBJ2-5; D unclear. Trimming removed 4 bases at V and 11 bases at J, with 18 bases between. The CDR3 contains 13 residues. Germline assignment: CDR1 SGHRS and CDR2 YFSETQ. The CDR3 sequence is CASSLGSKREQYF. The CDR3 DNA sequence: TGCGCCAGCAGCCTCGGGTCGAAACGAGAGCAGTACTTC.

The chain couples TRBV11-2 to TRBJ1-3; 7 bases agree with TRBD1. V dropped 5 bases and J dropped 3; count of bases not matched to a gene: 10. This CDR3 spans 16 amino acids. Germline CDR1 SGHAT, CDR2 FQNNGV. The chain's CDR3 is CASSPGGLGSGNTIYF. CDR3 in DNA: TGTGCCAGCAGCCCAGGGGGGCTGGGAAGTGGAAACACCATATATTTT.

This clonotype came up a few times. The J gene is TRBJ2-5, the V gene TRBV4-2; no clear D gene. The V gene's germline CDR1 is LGHNA and CDR2 YNFKEQ. With 4 bases removed from V and 0 bases from J, the gap between germline ends came to 9 bases. The CDR3 sequence is 14 residues long. The CDR3 sequence: CASSRTAYQETQYF. CDR3 bases: TGTGCCAGCAGCCGGACCGCGTACCAAGAGACCCAGTACTTC.

This clonotype was recorded many times. The chain joins TRBV11-2 to TRBJ2-3, with 7 bases lining up with TRBD1. CDR1 is SGHAT and CDR2 is FQNNGV in the germline V gene. The CDR3 runs 15 residues. The V gene end was trimmed by 5 bases and the J gene end by 0 bases; junction bases not matched to a gene: 5. The CDR3 DNA follows: TGTGCCAGCAGCGCGGACAGGTTTAGCACAGATACGCAGTATTTT. Translation gives CASSADRFSTDTQYF.

This clonotype was seen more than once but under ten times. The J gene is TRBJ2-2, the V gene TRBV20-1; 8 positions agree with TRBD2. CDR3 length equals 14 residues. The J segment lost 7 bases and the V segment lost 7 bases, leaving 11 bases of the junction unmatched. CDR1 is DFQATT, CDR2 SNEGSKA, per germline (reference sequence). CDR3 in amino acids: CSGGIAGTHGELFF. Here the CDR3 DNA reads TGCAGTGGGGGAATAGCGGGAACACACGGGGAGCTGTTTTTT.